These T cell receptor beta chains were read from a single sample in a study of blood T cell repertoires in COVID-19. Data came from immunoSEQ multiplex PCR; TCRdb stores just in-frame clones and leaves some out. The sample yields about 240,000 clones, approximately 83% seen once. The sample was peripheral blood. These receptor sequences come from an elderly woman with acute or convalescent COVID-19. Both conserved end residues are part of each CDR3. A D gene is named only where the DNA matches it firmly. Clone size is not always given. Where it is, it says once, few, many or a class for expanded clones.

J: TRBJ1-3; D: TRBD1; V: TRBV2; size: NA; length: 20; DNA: TGTGCCAGCAGTCCCTATCCGGGACAGGGGGCAATTAAAACTGGAAACACCATATATTTT; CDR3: CASSPYPGQGAIKTGNTIYF
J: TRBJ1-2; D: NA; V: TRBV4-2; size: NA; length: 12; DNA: TGTGCCAGCAGCCAAGACCGTTATGGCTACACCTTC; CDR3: CASSQDRYGYTF
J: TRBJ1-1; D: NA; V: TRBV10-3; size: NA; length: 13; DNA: TGTGCCATCACCCTCGGTTCGAACACTGAAGCTTTCTTT; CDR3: CAITLGSNTEAFF
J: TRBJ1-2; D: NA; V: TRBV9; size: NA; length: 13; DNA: TGTGCCAGCAGCCTCTCAGATAACTATGGCTACACCTTC; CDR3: CASSLSDNYGYTF
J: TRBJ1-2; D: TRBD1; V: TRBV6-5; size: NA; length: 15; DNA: TGTGCCAGCAGTAGACAGGGCCCCTTGGGCTATGGCTACACCTTC; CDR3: CASSRQGPLGYGYTF
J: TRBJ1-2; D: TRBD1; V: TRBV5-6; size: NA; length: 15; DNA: TGTGCCAGCAGCACGCACAGGGGGCGTTCGGGCGGCTACACCTTC; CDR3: CASSTHRGRSGGYTF
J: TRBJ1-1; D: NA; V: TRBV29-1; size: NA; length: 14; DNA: TGCAGCGTTTTACCGGGAACCCTTAACACTGAAGCTTTCTTT; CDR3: CSVLPGTLNTEAFF
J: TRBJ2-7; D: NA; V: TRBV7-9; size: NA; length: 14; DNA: TGTGCCAGCAGCCCCGGCGGTAGGGGTCACGAGCAGTACTTC; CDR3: CASSPGGRGHEQYF
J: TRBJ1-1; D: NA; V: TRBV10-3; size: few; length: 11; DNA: TGTGCCATCCGACGGGGGGCTGAAGCTTTCTTT; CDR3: CAIRRGAEAFF
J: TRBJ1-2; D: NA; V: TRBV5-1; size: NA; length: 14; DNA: TGCGCCAGCAGCTTGAGCCCAGGGAACTATGGCTACACCTTC; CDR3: CASSLSPGNYGYTF
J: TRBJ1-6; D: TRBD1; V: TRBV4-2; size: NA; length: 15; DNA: TGTGCCAGCAGCCAAGACGGACAGGGGCTCGGGCCCCTCCACTTT; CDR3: CASSQDGQGLGPLHF
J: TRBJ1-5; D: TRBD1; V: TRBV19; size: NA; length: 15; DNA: TGTGCCAGTAGGGGGACAGGGGGCATTAATCAGCCCCAGCATTTT; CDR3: CASRGTGGINQPQHF
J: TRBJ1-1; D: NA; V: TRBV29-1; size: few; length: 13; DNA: TGCAGCACGAGACAGGAGAGGAACACTGAAGCTTTCTTT; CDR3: CSTRQERNTEAFF
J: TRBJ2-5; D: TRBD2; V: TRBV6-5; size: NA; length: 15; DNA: TGTGCCAGCAGTTCTACCTTTAGCGGGGTAGAGACCCAGTACTTC; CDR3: CASSSTFSGVETQYF
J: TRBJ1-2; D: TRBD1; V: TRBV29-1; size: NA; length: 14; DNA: TGCAGCGTTGGGGTGGGGGCAGGGGGCTATGGCTACACCTTC; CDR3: CSVGVGAGGYGYTF
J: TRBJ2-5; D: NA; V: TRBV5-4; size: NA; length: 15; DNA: TGTGCCAGCAGGGCCACCGGGACTCCACAAGAGACCCAGTACTTC; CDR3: CASRATGTPQETQYF
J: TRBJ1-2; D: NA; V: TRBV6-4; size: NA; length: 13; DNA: TGTGCCAGCCCAGGGCGAGCAGGGGATGGCTACACCTTC; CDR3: CASPGRAGDGYTF
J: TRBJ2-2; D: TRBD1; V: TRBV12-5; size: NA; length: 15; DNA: TGTGCTAGTGGTCTAGGACAGGGCGGGACCGGGGAGCTGTTTTTT; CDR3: CASGLGQGGTGELFF
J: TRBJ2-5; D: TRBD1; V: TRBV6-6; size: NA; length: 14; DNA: TGTGCCAGCAGTGGATCCGGGACAGAAAAGACCCAGTACTTC; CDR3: CASSGSGTEKTQYF
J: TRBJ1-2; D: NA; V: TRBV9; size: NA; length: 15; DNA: TGTGCCAGCAGCGTAGCTACTTGGGACAAAACAGGCTACACCTTC; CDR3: CASSVATWDKTGYTF
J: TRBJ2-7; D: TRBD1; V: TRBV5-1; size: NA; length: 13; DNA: TGCGCCAGCAGCCTCGACAGGGGGTACGAGCAGTACTTC; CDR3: CASSLDRGYEQYF
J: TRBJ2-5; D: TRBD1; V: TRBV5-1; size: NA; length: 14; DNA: TGCGCCAGCAGCTTGACAGGGGAAGCGGAGACCCAGTACTTC; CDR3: CASSLTGEAETQYF
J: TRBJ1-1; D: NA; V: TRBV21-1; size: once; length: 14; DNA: TGTGCCAGCAGCGCAATCGACAGGGATCCTGAAGCTTTCTTT; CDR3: CASSAIDRDPEAFF
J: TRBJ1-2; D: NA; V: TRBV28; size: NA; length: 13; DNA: TGTGCCAGCACCCTGGGGGGGAACTATGGCTACACCTTC; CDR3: CASTLGGNYGYTF
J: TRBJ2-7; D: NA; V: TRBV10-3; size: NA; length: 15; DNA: TGTGCCATCAGTCTAGGAGGGGATAGCTCCTACGAGCAGTACTTC; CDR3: CAISLGGDSSYEQYF
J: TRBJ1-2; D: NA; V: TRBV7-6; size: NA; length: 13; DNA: TGTGCCAGCAGCTTATCCCCTCAGGGCAGCTACACCTTC; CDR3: CASSLSPQGSYTF
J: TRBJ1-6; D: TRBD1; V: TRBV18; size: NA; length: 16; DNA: TGTGCCAGCTCACCACCAATGGGACAGAGGGGTTCACCCCTCCACTTT; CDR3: CASSPPMGQRGSPLHF